The clone carrying this T cell receptor (beta chain) was picked up a small number of times. Each participant's cohort was designated according to participant-reported clinical history. Recovery among Cohort 3 donors was established by two negative PCRs, clearance, or symptom resolution. This entry comes from a study of blood T cell repertoires in COVID-19. In the study overall: Specimens from acute and convalescent COVID-19 originated in the United States, Italy and Spain.

The germline CDR1 and CDR2 sequences are SEHNR and FQNEAQ (reference sequence). This CDR3 has 16 amino acids. V lost 3 bases to trimming and J lost 5 bases, with 19 bases between them. Authors' data handling: Estimation of nucleated cell counts was performed using reference gene primer amplification. Clones were read by immunoSEQ multiplex PCR, and TCRdb kept only the in-frame ones, dropping some. The V and J calls and clone size were taken over from that table, and D and trimming were inferred from the DNA. The sample shows roughly 380,000 clones, around 87% of them seen only once. The sample taken for sequencing was PBMCs or T cells enriched from blood (not recorded which). This rearrangement joins TRBV7-9 to TRBJ1-1; a weak D match, TRBD1 (5 bases). The receptor comes from a man younger than 45 who had recovered from COVID-19. The CDR3 coding sequence is TGTGCCAGCAGCTTCTACCGTGGGACCGCGGGGACTGAAGCTTTCTTT. Its protein product is CASSFYRGTAGTEAFF.